The clone carrying this T cell receptor beta chain was counted only a few times. TCRdb reanalysed the 5' RACE reads using MiXCR and keeps one entry per CDR3 protein. This sample carries about 83,000 distinct CDR3 sequences, more than 9% of them seen once, and the ten largest clones take over 6.5%. These data belong to a study of early T cells in non-severe SARS-CoV-2 infection. The CDR3 runs 13 residues. Trimming removed 6 bases at V and 6 bases at J, with 14 bases between. Germline-derived CDR1 and CDR2 are KGHSH and LQKENI. The clonotype comes from an adult who was a healthcare worker with PCR-confirmed SARS-CoV-2 infection or an uninfected control (not recorded which). The chain links TRBV18 to TRBJ1-1; D not resolved. Sequencing input: whole blood. The CDR3 region is CASSGGSGAEAFF. CDR3 coding DNA: TGTGCCAGCTCCGGAGGGTCTGGTGCTGAAGCTTTCTTT.